This T cell receptor (beta chain) is drawn from a study of blood T cell repertoires in COVID-19. The V gene end was trimmed by 6 bases and the J gene end by 0 bases; junction bases not matched to a gene: 13. Germline V lookup: CDR1 DFQATT, CDR2 SNEGSKA (reference sequence). The CDR3 consists of 17 residues. Sequencing used immunoSEQ multiplex PCR; TCRdb keeps in-frame clones, though not all of them. The profile shows some 300,000 clones, 88% of them singletons. Participants' own reports of clinical history determined their cohort assignment. The rearrangement uses TRBV20-1 and TRBJ1-4; 7 bases are shared with TRBD1. Sequencing was performed on PBMCs or T cells enriched from blood (not recorded which). The sequence was collected from a woman in her twenties or thirties who had recovered from COVID-19. For the CDR3, the DNA is TGCAGTGCGAGTGAGGGAGGTCAGGGGGCAACTAATGAAAAACTGTTTTTT. Amino acid sequence: CSASEGGQGATNEKLFF.